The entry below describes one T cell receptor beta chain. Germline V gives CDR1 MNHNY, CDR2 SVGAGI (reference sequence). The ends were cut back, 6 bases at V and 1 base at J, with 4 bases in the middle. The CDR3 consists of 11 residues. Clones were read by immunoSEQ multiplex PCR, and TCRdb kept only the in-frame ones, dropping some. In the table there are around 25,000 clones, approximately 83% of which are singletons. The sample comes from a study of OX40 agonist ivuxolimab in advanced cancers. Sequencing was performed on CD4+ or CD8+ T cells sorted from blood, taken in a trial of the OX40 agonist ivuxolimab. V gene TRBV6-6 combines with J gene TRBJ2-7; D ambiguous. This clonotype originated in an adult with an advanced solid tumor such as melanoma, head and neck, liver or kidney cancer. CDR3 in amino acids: CASSGSYEQYF. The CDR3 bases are TGTGCCAGCAGCGGATCCTACGAGCAGTACTTC.